The rows below give T cell receptor beta chains drawn from one sample of a study of response to subunit inactivated influenza vaccine. One entry per CDR3 protein results from TCRdb running MiXCR on the RT-PCR reads. The repertoire includes 650,000 or so distinct CDR3 sequences, 11% to 15% of them detected once, and 7.6% sits in the top ten. The specimen was PBMCs from blood, collected 14 to 15 days before vaccination. The receptors were sampled from a man in his fifties or sixties who received an inactivated influenza vaccine. CDR3s include the opening cysteine and the closing phenylalanine or tryptophan. Each record gives: D gene, J gene, V gene, clone size, CDR3 DNA, CDR3 protein. D genes are given only for firm matches. Where a row states a size, it is once, few, many or the class of an expanded clone; other rows omit it.

d_call: TRBD1
j_call: TRBJ1-2
v_call: TRBV29-1
clone_size: few
cdr3_nt: TGCAGCGTTGAACTGACAGGGGAGGTAGACGGCTACACCTTC
cdr3_aa: CSVELTGEVDGYTF

d_call: TRBD1
j_call: TRBJ2-1
v_call: TRBV7-8
clone_size: .
cdr3_nt: TGTGCCAGCAGCTTAGCAGTTACGGGACAGGGGACCTACAATGAGCAGTTCTTC
cdr3_aa: CASSLAVTGQGTYNEQFF

d_call: .
j_call: TRBJ2-7
v_call: TRBV20-1
clone_size: few
cdr3_nt: TGCAGTGCTTTTCTTCTGTACGAGCAGTACTTC
cdr3_aa: CSAFLLYEQYF

d_call: .
j_call: TRBJ1-5
v_call: TRBV4-3
clone_size: .
cdr3_nt: TGCGCCAGCAGCCGAGGGACTGGCAATCAGCCCCAGCATTTT
cdr3_aa: CASSRGTGNQPQHF

d_call: TRBD1
j_call: TRBJ1-1
v_call: TRBV18
clone_size: few
cdr3_nt: TGTGCCAGCTCACCATTCGGGACAGGGATGGGTAGGACTGAAGCTTTCTTT
cdr3_aa: CASSPFGTGMGRTEAFF

d_call: .
j_call: TRBJ2-3
v_call: TRBV5-1
clone_size: .
cdr3_nt: TGCGCCAGCAGCTTAGTCGGGGAAGCAGATACGCAGTATTTT
cdr3_aa: CASSLVGEADTQYF

d_call: TRBD2
j_call: TRBJ2-7
v_call: TRBV14
clone_size: .
cdr3_nt: TGTGCCAGCAGCCCGAGGACGGCGTCTAGCGGGAGAATAAAGTTCTACGAGCAGTACTTC
cdr3_aa: CASSPRTASSGRIKFYEQYF

d_call: TRBD2
j_call: TRBJ2-3
v_call: TRBV4-3
clone_size: .
cdr3_nt: TGCGCCAGCAGCCTCGGGACTAGCGGGATAACAGATACGCAGTATTTT
cdr3_aa: CASSLGTSGITDTQYF

d_call: .
j_call: TRBJ1-2
v_call: TRBV6-4
clone_size: .
cdr3_nt: TGTGCCAGCAGTGACTCTGCGGGCGCCTATGGCTACACCTTC
cdr3_aa: CASSDSAGAYGYTF

d_call: .
j_call: TRBJ1-5
v_call: TRBV7-8
clone_size: few
cdr3_nt: TGTGCCAGCAGCTTAGAAAGGGCTGGGAATCAGCCCCAGCATTTT
cdr3_aa: CASSLERAGNQPQHF

d_call: TRBD1
j_call: TRBJ1-5
v_call: TRBV5-1
clone_size: few
cdr3_nt: TGCGCCAGCAGCAAAGACAGGGGCGGCCAGCCCCAGCATTTT
cdr3_aa: CASSKDRGGQPQHF

d_call: TRBD1
j_call: TRBJ2-1
v_call: TRBV6-2/TRBV6-3
clone_size: .
cdr3_nt: TGTGCCAGCAGTTCTTTACCCGAAACAGGGGTCAATGAGCAGTTCTTC
cdr3_aa: CASSSLPETGVNEQFF

d_call: .
j_call: TRBJ1-2
v_call: TRBV6-5
clone_size: .
cdr3_nt: TGTGCCAGCAGTTACGGTACAGGGCATCATACATTTAACTATGGCTACACCTTC
cdr3_aa: CASSYGTGHHTFNYGYTF